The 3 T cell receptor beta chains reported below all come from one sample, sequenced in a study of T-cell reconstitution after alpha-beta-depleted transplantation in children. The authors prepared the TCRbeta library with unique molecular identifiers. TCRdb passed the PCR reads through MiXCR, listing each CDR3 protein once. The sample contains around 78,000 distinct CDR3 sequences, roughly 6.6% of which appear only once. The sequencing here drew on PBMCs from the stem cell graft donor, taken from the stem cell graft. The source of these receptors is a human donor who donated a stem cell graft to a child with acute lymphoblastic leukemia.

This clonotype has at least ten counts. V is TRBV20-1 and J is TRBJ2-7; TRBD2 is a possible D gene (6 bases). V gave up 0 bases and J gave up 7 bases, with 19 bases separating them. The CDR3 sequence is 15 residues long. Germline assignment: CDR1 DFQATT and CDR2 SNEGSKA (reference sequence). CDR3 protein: CSARDGAEDRGEQYF. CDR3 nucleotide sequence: TGCAGTGCTAGAGACGGGGCGGAGGACCGGGGGGAGCAGTACTTC.

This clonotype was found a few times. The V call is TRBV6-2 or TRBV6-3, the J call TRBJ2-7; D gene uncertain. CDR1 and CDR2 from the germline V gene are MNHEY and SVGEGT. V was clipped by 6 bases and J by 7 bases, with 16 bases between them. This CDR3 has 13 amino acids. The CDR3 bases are TGTGCCAGCAGAGCAAGTCAAAGTGTGGAGCAGTACTTC. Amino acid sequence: CASRASQSVEQYF.

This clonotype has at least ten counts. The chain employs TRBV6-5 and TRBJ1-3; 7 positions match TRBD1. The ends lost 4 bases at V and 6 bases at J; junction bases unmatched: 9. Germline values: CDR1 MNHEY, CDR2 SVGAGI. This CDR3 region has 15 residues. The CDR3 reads CASSSTTGLPNTIYF. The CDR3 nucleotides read TGTGCCAGCAGTTCAACGACAGGGTTGCCAAACACCATATATTTT.